The 12 T cell receptor beta chains given below trace back to one sample, sequenced in a study of T cells in Graves' hyperthyroidism and ophthalmopathy. TCR beta CDR3 regions were amplified from RNA. In the first-round RT-PCR of the TCR CDR3, the HTBI primer set was used. TCRdb itself ran the multiplex PCR reads through MiXCR, one entry per CDR3 protein. The sample lists some 510,000 distinct CDR3 sequences, around 20% occurring once. The sample consisted of blood. The receptors were gathered from a young man with Graves' hyperthyroidism.

This clonotype appeared many times. The chain recombines TRBV12-3 or TRBV12-4 with TRBJ1-2, with 9 nucleotides matching TRBD1. The junction had 5 bases not matched to a gene; V was cut back by 2 bases and J by 7 bases. CDR3 length equals 14 residues. CDR3 nucleotides: TGTGCCAGCAGTTTAACAGGGGGCGCGGGTGGCTACACCTTC. Protein product: CASSLTGGAGGYTF.

This clonotype was picked up a small number of times. This sequence joins TRBV5-1 and TRBJ1-1; D might be TRBD1 (5 bases). Germline CDR1 SGHRS, CDR2 YFSETQ. CDR3 length: 13 amino acids. The germline V and J ends were trimmed by 4 bases and 7 bases, with 14 bases remaining between them. DNA of the CDR3: TGCGCCAGCAGCCCCGATGGGGGAGGTGAAGCTTTCTTT. Its protein is CASSPDGGGEAFF.

This chain joins TRBV18 and TRBJ2-7; 11 bases agree with TRBD1. The CDR3 covers 17 residues. Losses at the gene ends were 1 base for V and 6 bases for J; bases not matched to a gene: 11. The germline V gene encodes CDR1 KGHSH and CDR2 LQKENI. The CDR3 loop is CASSPLSGQGAGAEQYF. CDR3 coding DNA: TGTGCCAGCTCACCACTTAGTGGACAGGGGGCTGGCGCCGAGCAGTACTTC.

The V gene is TRBV12-3 or TRBV12-4, the J gene TRBJ1-6; D possibly corresponds to TRBD1 (5 bases). This CDR3 spans 16 amino acids. Deletions cut 5 bases from V and 6 bases from J, with 17 bases between. CDR3 loop: CASSPGTGVFNSPLHF. The CDR3 DNA sequence: TGTGCCAGCAGTCCCGGGACGGGGGTATTTAATTCACCCCTCCACTTT.

This clonotype was counted between two and nine times. The gene calls are TRBV3-1 and TRBJ1-1, with a tentative D call TRBD1 (5 bases). The CDR3 is 13 residues long. Trimming shortened V by 2 bases and J by 8 bases, and 12 bases separated the two germline ends. Germline V gene sequence: CDR1 LGHDT, CDR2 YNNKEL (reference sequence). CDR3 protein: CASSQLQGQEAFF. CDR3 sequence (DNA): TGTGCCAGCAGCCAACTCCAGGGCCAGGAAGCTTTCTTT.

This clonotype occurred many times. The rearrangement links TRBV12-3 or TRBV12-4 to TRBJ2-5; D is unresolved. V lost 6 bases to trimming and J lost 1 base, with 15 bases between them. The CDR3 spans 15 residues. DNA for the CDR3: TGTGCCAGCAGCAACGAGTGGGCTTCCCAAGAGACCCAGTACTTC. Translated, it gives CASSNEWASQETQYF.

Many counts were recorded for this clonotype. The chain recombines TRBV6-1 with TRBJ1-1; D unresolved. Trimming left V 4 bases short and J 1 base short, with 10 bases between. This CDR3 spans 14 amino acids. CDR1 and CDR2 from the germline V gene are MNHNS and SASEGT. CDR3 protein: CASSGERTNTEAFF. The CDR3 bases are TGTGCCAGCAGTGGCGAAAGAACGAACACTGAAGCTTTCTTT.

The sample holds many counts of this clonotype. The chain carries TRBV19 and TRBJ1-5, with D perhaps TRBD1 (5 bases). The CDR3 loop spans 14 amino acids. CDR1 LNHDA and CDR2 SQIVND come from the germline V gene (reference sequence). Deletions cut 3 bases from V and 1 base from J, with 7 bases between. CDR3 region: CASSIWGSNQPQHF. The CDR3 coding sequence is TGTGCCAGTAGTATCTGGGGCAGCAATCAGCCCCAGCATTTT.

The gene calls are TRBV20-1 and TRBJ2-7; 9 bases align to TRBD2. The V gene's germline CDR1 is DFQATT and CDR2 SNEGSKA (reference sequence). V shed 0 bases, J shed 7 bases, and the junction held 10 bases outside the gene matches. The CDR3 has 15 amino acids. The CDR3 loop is CSARDPVAGGMEQYF. The CDR3 DNA is TGCAGTGCTAGAGATCCGGTGGCGGGGGGGATGGAGCAGTACTTC.

This clonotype was detected ten times or more. V and J are TRBV20-1 and TRBJ2-7; 8 bases map to TRBD2. The CDR3 length is 13 residues. The ends lost 5 bases at V and 1 base at J; junction bases unmatched: 4. Germline V gives CDR1 DFQATT, CDR2 SNEGSKA (reference sequence). This CDR3 reads CSAASGGSYEQYF. In DNA, the CDR3 is TGCAGTGCTGCCTCGGGGGGGTCCTACGAGCAGTACTTC.

This clonotype was counted between two and nine times. A read error is possible here, since a much larger clone lies one base away. V gene TRBV2 combines with J gene TRBJ1-3; 8 positions agree with TRBD1. Germline values: CDR1 SNHLY, CDR2 FYNNEI. The CDR3 covers 14 residues. The CDR3 protein is CASSPWTGSDTICF. The CDR3 DNA follows: TGTGCCAGCAGTCCCTGGACAGGGTCTGACACCATATGTTTT.

At least ten counts were recorded for this clonotype. The chain couples TRBV12-3 or TRBV12-4 to TRBJ2-7, with a tentative D call TRBD2 (6 bases). The length of the CDR3 is 15 residues. Trimming removed 5 bases at V and 0 bases at J, with 14 bases between. CDR3 coding DNA: TGTGCCAGCAGTCCCGGGACTGGCAGCTCCTACGAGCAGTACTTC. Protein sequence: CASSPGTGSSYEQYF.